This T cell receptor (beta chain) was recovered during a study of cytomegalovirus exposure and HLA in healthy donors. Primers included in the PCR were 60 Vbeta and 13 Jbeta primers. The table came from immunoSEQ multiplex PCR; TCRdb's copy has only in-frame clones and leaves some out. The sample data list about 84,000 clones. Study-wide results and limits: The availability of immune exposure information extended only to CMV serostatus. The listing of 150 to 200 TCR beta chains classed them as cytomegalovirus-associated.

The CDR3 has 16 residues. Trimming took 3 bases from V and 7 from J; bases not matched to a gene: 7. In germline, CDR1 is KGHSH, CDR2 LQKENI. Note on this clone: Its antigen is undetermined.

The origin of this receptor is a man in his forties or fifties in good health and CMV-seronegative. Sequenced: PBMCs. This chain uses TRBV18 with TRBJ1-5; 12 nucleotides line up with TRBD1. Written as DNA, the CDR3 is TGTGCCAGCTCACCCCGGGGACAGGGGGCTAACCAGCCCCAGCATTTT. Translation gives CASSPRGQGANQPQHF.